The next 5 T cell receptor beta chains were all read from a single sample in a study of T cells in Graves' hyperthyroidism and ophthalmopathy. Using RNA transcripts as the source, TCR beta CDR3 regions were amplified. The HTBI set primed first-round TCR CDR3 RT-PCR. TCRdb analysed the multiplex PCR reads with MiXCR anew, one entry per CDR3 protein. The sample comprises fewer than 600,000 distinct CDR3 sequences, 13% to 15% of which are singletons, and under 20% rests with the top ten. Input material: blood. The receptors here all came from a woman aged 18-29 years with Graves' hyperthyroidism.

This clonotype was seen many times. The CDR3 nucleotides are TGTGCCATCAGGCCTGGATCGGGAACCGTACCTGAAAAACTGTTTTTT. Amino acids: CAIRPGSGTVPEKLFF. The chain combines TRBV10-3 with TRBJ1-4; D unclear. V lost 6 bases and J 7 bases, leaving 21 bases between the germline ends. Germline lookup yields CDR1 ENHRY and CDR2 SYGVKD. The CDR3 has 16 amino acids.

This clonotype was recorded at least ten times. The V and J genes are TRBV11-2 and TRBJ2-5, with D possibly TRBD2 on 5 matching bases. The CDR3 runs to 16 residues. V lost 4 bases, J lost 5 bases, and 20 bases lay in between. Germline V gene lookup returns CDR1 SGHAT and CDR2 FQNNGV. The CDR3 DNA sequence: TGTGCCAGCAGCTCCGCCACGGGGTCGTGGGAGGAGACCCAGTACTTC. Residues: CASSSATGSWEETQYF.

A few counts support this clonotype. CDR3 bases: TGTGCCAGCAGTACCCGACCGTACGGGACTAGCGTGACTTCCTACAATGAGCAGTTCTTC. This gives the protein CASSTRPYGTSVTSYNEQFF. The chain is built from TRBV6-2 or TRBV6-3 and TRBJ2-1; 10 bases line up with TRBD2. CDR3 size: 20 residues. CDR1 and CDR2 (germline): MNHEY, SVGEGT. V lost 5 bases to trimming and J lost 1 base; unmatched junction nucleotides: 17.

In this sample, this clonotype turned up many times. The chain links TRBV30 to TRBJ2-7; 13 nucleotides agree with TRBD2. The CDR3 totals 15 residues. Germline values: CDR1 GTSNPN, CDR2 SVGIG (reference sequence). With 0 bases clipped from V and 6 bases from J, the junction kept 5 bases outside the gene matches. CDR3 loop: CAWSVPTSGRFEQYV. In nucleotides, the CDR3 is TGTGCCTGGAGTGTACCGACTAGCGGGAGGTTCGAGCAGTACGTC.

This clonotype was detected ten times or more. In DNA form, the CDR3 reads TGTGCCTGGAGTGTATGGGCCCTCGTTAGGGATACGCAGTATTTT. It translates to CAWSVWALVRDTQYF. V is TRBV30 and J is TRBJ2-3; D call uncertain. Germline V gene sequence: CDR1 GTSNPN, CDR2 SVGIG (reference sequence). The CDR3 extends over 15 amino acids. V lost 0 bases to trimming and J lost 6 bases, with 16 bases between them.